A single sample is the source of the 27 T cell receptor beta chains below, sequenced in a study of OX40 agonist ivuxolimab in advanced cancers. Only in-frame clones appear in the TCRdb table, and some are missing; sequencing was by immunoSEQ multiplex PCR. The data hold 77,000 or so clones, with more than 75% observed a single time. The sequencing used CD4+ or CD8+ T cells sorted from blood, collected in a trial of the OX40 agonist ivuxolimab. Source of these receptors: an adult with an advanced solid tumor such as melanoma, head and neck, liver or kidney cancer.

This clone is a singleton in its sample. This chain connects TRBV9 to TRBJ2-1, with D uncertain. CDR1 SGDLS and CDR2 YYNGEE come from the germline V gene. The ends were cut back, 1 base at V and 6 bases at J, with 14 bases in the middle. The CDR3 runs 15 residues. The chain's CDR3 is CASSVSGQFANEQFF. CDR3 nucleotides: TGTGCCAGCAGCGTATCTGGCCAATTCGCCAATGAGCAGTTCTTC.

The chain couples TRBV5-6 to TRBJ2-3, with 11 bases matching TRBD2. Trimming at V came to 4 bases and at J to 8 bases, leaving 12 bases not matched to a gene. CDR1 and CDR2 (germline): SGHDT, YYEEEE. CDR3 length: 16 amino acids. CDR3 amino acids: CASSLYTSGGLGTQYF. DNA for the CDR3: TGTGCCAGCAGCCTATATACTAGCGGGGGATTGGGTACGCAGTATTTT. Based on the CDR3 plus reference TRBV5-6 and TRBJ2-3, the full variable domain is DAGVTQSPTHLIKTRGQQVTLRCSPKSGHDTVSWYQQALGQGPQFIFQYYEEEERQRGNFPDRFSGHQFPNYSSELNVNALLLGDSALYLCASSLYTSGGLGTQYFGPGTRLTVL.

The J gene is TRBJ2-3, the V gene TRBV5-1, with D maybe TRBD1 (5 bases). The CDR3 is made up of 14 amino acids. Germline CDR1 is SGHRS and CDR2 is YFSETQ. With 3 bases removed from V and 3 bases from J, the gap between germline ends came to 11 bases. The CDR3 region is CASSWQGPTDTQYF. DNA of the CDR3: TGCGCCAGCAGCTGGCAGGGCCCGACAGATACGCAGTATTTT.

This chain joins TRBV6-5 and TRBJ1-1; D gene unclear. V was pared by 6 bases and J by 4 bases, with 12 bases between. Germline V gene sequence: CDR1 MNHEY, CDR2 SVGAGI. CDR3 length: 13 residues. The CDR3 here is CASSSLGSTEAFF. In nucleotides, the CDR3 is TGTGCCAGCAGCTCGCTAGGTAGCACTGAAGCTTTCTTT.

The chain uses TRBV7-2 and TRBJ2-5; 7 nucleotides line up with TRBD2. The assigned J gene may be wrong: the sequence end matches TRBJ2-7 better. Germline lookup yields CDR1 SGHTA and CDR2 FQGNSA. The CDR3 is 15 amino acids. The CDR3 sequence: CASSLLGGTPYEQYF. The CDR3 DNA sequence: TGTGCCAGCAGCCTCCTGGGAGGGACCCCCTACGAGCAGTACTTC.

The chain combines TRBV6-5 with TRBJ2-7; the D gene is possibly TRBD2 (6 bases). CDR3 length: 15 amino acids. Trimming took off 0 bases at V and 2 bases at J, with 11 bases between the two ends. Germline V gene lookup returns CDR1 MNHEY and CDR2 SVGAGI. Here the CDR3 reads CASSYSDRGTYEQYF. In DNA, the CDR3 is TGTGCCAGCAGTTACTCGGATCGGGGGACCTACGAGCAGTACTTC.

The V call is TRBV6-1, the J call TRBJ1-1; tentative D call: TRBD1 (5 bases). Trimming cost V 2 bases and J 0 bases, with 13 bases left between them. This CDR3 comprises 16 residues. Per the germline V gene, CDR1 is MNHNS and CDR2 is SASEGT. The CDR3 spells CASSEPGSPVNTEAFF. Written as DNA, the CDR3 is TGTGCCAGCAGTGAACCAGGGTCCCCCGTGAACACTGAAGCTTTCTTT.

CDR3 sequence: CASSLDRVRLPTDTQYF. CDR3 coding DNA: TGTGCCAGCAGCTTAGATCGGGTTCGGCTACCCACAGATACGCAGTATTTT. The chain uses TRBV11-2 and TRBJ2-3, with no clear D. The CDR3 is 17 amino acids. The germline V and J ends were trimmed by 0 bases and 2 bases, with 15 bases remaining between them. Germline lookup yields CDR1 SGHAT and CDR2 FQNNGV.

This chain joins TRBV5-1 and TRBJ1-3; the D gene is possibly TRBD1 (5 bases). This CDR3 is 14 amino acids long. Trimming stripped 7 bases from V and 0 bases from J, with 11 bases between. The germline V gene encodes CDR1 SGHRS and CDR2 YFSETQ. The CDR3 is CASGTGNSGNTIYF. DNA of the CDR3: TGCGCCAGCGGGACGGGGAACTCTGGAAACACCATATATTTT.

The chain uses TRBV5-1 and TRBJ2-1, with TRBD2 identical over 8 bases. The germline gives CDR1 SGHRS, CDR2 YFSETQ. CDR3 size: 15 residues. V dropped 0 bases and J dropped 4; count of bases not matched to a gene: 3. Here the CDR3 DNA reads TGCGCCAGCAGCTTGGTCAGCGGGAGTTACAATGAGCAGTTCTTC. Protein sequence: CASSLVSGSYNEQFF. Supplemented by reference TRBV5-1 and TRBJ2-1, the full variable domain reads KAGVTQTPRYLIKTRGQQVTLSCSPISGHRSVSWYQQTPGQGLQFLFEYFSETQRNKGNFPGRFSGRQFSNSRSEMNVSTLELGDSALYLCASSLVSGSYNEQFFGPGTRLTVL.

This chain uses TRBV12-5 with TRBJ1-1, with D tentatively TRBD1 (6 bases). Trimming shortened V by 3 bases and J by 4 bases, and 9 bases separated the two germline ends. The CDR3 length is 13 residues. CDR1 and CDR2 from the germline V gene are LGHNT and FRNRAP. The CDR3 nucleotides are TGTGCTAGTGGTTTCGGGGGCGGCACTGAAGCTTTCTTT. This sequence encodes CASGFGGGTEAFF.

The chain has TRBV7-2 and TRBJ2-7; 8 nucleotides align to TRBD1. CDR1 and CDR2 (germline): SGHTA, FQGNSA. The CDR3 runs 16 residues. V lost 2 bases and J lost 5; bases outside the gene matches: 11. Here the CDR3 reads CASSLSGGDRANEQYF. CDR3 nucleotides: TGTGCCAGCAGCTTATCAGGGGGCGACAGGGCCAACGAGCAGTACTTC.

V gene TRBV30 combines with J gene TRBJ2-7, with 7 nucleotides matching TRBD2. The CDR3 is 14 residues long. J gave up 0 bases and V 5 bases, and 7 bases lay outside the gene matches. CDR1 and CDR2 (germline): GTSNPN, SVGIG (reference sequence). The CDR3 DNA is TGTGCCTGGTGCCGGGGAGGGAACTCCTACGAGCAGTACTTC. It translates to CAWCRGGNSYEQYF.

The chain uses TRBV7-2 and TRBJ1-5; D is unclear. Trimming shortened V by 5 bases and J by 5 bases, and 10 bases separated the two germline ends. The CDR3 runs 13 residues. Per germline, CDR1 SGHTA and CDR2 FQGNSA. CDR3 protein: CASSANYDQPQHF. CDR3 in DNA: TGTGCCAGCAGCGCAAACTACGATCAGCCCCAGCATTTT.

CDR3: CSVDPALAGGTQYF. The CDR3 bases are TGCAGCGTTGATCCTGCGCTAGCGGGGGGGACGCAGTATTTT. J is TRBJ2-3 and V is TRBV29-1, with 12 bases matching TRBD2. The CDR3 covers 14 residues. CDR1 is SQVTM and CDR2 is ANQGSEA in the germline V gene. Trimming removed 3 bases from V and 9 bases from J; junction bases left unmatched: 7.

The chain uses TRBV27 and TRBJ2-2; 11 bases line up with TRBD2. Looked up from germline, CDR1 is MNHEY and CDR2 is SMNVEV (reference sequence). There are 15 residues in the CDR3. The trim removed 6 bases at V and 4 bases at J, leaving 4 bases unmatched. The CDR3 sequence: CASRRGLAGTGELFF. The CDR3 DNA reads TGTGCCAGCAGAAGAGGACTAGCGGGCACCGGGGAGCTGTTTTTT.

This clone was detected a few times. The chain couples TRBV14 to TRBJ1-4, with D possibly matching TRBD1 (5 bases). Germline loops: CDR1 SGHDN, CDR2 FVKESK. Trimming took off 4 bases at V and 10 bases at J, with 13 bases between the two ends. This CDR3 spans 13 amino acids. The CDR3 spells CASSPLRGGKLFF. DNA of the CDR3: TGTGCCAGCAGCCCCCTTCGGGGCGGAAAACTGTTTTTT.

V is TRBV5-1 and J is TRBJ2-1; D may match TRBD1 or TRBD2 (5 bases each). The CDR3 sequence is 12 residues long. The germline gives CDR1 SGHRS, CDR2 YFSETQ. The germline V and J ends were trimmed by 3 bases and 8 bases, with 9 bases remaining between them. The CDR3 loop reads CASSWDGHEQFF. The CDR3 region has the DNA TGCGCCAGCAGCTGGGACGGGCATGAGCAGTTCTTC.

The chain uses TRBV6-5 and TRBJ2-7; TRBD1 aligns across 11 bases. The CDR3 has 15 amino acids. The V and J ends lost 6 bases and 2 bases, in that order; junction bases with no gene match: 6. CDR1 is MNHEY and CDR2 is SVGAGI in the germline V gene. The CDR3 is CASSLGQGATYEQYF. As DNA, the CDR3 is TGTGCCAGCAGCCTCGGACAGGGGGCCACCTACGAGCAGTACTTC.

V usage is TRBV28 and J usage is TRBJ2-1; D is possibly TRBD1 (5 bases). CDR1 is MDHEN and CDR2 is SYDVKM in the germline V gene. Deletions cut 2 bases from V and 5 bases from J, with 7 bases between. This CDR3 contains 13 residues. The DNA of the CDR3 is TGTGCCAGCAGTTTACAGGGAAACAATGAGCAGTTCTTC. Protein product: CASSLQGNNEQFF.

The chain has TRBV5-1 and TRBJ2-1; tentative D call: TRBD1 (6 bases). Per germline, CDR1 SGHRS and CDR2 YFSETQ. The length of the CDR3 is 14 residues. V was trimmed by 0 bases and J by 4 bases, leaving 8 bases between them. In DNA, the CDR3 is TGCGCCAGCAGCTTGGCCGGGACATACAATGAGCAGTTCTTC. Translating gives CASSLAGTYNEQFF.

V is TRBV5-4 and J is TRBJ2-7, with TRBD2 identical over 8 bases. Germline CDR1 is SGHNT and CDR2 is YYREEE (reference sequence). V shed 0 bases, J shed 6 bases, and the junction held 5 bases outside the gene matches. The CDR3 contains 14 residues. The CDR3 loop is CASSLAGGQLEQYF. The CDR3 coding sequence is TGTGCCAGCAGCTTGGCGGGGGGGCAGCTCGAGCAGTACTTC. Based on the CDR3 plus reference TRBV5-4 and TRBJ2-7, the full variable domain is ETGVTQSPTHLIKTRGQQVTLRCSSQSGHNTVSWYQQALGQGPQFIFQYYREEENGRGNFPPRFSGLQFPNYSSELNVNALELDDSALYLCASSLAGGQLEQYFGPGTRLTVT.

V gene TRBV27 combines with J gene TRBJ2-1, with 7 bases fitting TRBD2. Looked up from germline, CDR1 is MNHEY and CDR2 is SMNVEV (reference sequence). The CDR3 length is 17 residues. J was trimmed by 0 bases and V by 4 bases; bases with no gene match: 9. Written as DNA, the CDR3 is TGTGCCAGCAGTTATTTCTCCGGGGGGAGCTCCTACAATGAGCAGTTCTTC. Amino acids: CASSYFSGGSSYNEQFF.

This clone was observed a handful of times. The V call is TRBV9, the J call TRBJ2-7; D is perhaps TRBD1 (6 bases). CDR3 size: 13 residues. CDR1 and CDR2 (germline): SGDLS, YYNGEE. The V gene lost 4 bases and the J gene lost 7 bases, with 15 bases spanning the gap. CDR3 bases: TGTGCCAGCAGCCTGGACAGTCTGGGGGAGCAGTACTTC. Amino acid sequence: CASSLDSLGEQYF.

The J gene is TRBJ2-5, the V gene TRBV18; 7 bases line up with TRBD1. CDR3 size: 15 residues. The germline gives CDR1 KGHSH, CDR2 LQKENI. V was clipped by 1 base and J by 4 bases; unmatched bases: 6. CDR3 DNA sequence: TGTGCCAGCTCACCACAGGGACAGTATATAGAGACCCAGTACTTC. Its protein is CASSPQGQYIETQYF.

CDR3 protein: CATSGVRLRDGANYGYTF. CDR3 nucleotides: TGTGCCACCAGCGGGGTTCGATTACGGGACGGGGCTAACTATGGCTACACCTTC. The genes are TRBV15 and TRBJ1-2; possibly TRBD1 for D (5 bases). CDR1 and CDR2 from the germline V gene are LNHNV and YYDKDF (reference sequence). The CDR3 is 18 amino acids. Deletions cut 5 bases from V and 0 bases from J, with 22 bases between.

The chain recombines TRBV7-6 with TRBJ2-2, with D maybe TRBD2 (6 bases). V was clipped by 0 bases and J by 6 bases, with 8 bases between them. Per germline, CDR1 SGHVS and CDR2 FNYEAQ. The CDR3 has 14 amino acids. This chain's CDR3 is CASSLAGGAGELFF. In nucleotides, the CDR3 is TGTGCCAGCAGCTTAGCGGGCGGGGCCGGGGAGCTGTTTTTT. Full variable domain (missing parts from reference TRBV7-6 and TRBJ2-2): GAGVSQSPRYKVTKRGQDVALRCDPISGHVSLYWYRQALGQGPEFLTYFNYEAQQDKSGLPNDRFSAERPEGSISTLTIQRTEQRDSAMYRCASSLAGGAGELFFGEGSRLTVL.